The 25 T cell receptor beta chains below were found in one sample sequenced in a study of beta chain features in type 1 diabetes. Reverse transcribing all isolated RNA meant expressed TCRB transcripts were sequenced. The method was immunoSEQ multiplex PCR; TCRdb's version includes in-frame clones alone and lacks a portion of them. Of hundreds of thousands of clones in the sample, 17% were seen once. The sample consisted of naive CD4+ T cells from blood. The receptors were gathered from a woman under 30 in good health.

This clone was detected once. V is TRBV28 and J is TRBJ1-5; a weak D match, TRBD1 (5 bases). The ends were cut back, 6 bases at V and 0 bases at J, with 6 bases in the middle. This CDR3 region has 13 residues. CDR1 MDHEN and CDR2 SYDVKM come from the germline V gene. Written as DNA, the CDR3 is TGTGCCAGCAGGACAGTTAGCAATCAGCCCCAGCATTTT. Translating gives CASRTVSNQPQHF.

This clone was recorded a few times. This chain links TRBV7-9 with TRBJ2-7; tentative D call: TRBD2 (6 bases). Looked up from germline, CDR1 is SEHNR and CDR2 is FQNEAQ (reference sequence). The CDR3 has 18 amino acids. V gave up 1 base and J gave up 2 bases, with 21 bases separating them. CDR3 coding DNA: TGTGCCAGCAGCTTAGTGTCCCGCGGGATACACCCCCCCTACGAGCAGTACTTC. The encoded protein is CASSLVSRGIHPPYEQYF.

This clone occurred a few times. V and J are TRBV18 and TRBJ1-2; D is uncertain. Per the germline V gene, CDR1 is KGHSH and CDR2 is LQKENI. V was pared by 6 bases and J by 1 base, with 15 bases between. CDR3 length equals 15 residues. CDR3: CASSPVVGYNYGYTF. For the CDR3, the DNA is TGTGCCAGCTCCCCAGTCGTGGGGTATAACTATGGCTACACCTTC.

Only a few counts were recorded for this clone. The chain carries TRBV6-5 and TRBJ2-7; the D gene is possibly TRBD2 (5 bases). Germline V gene sequence: CDR1 MNHEY, CDR2 SVGAGI. Trimming shortened V by 3 bases and J by 2 bases, and 17 bases separated the two germline ends. The CDR3 is made up of 16 amino acids. CDR3 sequence: CASSYLWTLVPYEQYF. Here the CDR3 DNA reads TGTGCCAGCAGTTATCTTTGGACTCTTGTCCCCTACGAGCAGTACTTC.

Points on this clone: Other nucleotide sequences in the sample specify the same CDR3. The chain is built from TRBV6-5 and TRBJ2-1; no definite D call. The CDR3 consists of 15 residues. Germline loops: CDR1 MNHEY, CDR2 SVGAGI. V lost 0 bases, J lost 3 bases, and 9 bases lay in between. Here the CDR3 reads CASSYSLLSYNEQFF. Here the CDR3 DNA reads TGTGCCAGCAGTTACTCTTTATTAAGCTACAATGAGCAGTTCTTC.

This clone was counted only a few times. The CDR3 coding sequence is TGTGCCAGCAGCTTGACAGGGGTGACCCAGTACTTC. Its translation: CASSLTGVTQYF. The V and J genes are TRBV5-6 and TRBJ2-5, with 7 bases identical to TRBD1. J was trimmed by 7 bases and V by 1 base; bases with no gene match: 1. Germline CDR1 and CDR2: SGHDT and YYEEEE. The CDR3 loop spans 12 amino acids.

The chain recombines TRBV28 with TRBJ2-5; D tentatively fits TRBD1 or TRBD2 (5 bases each). CDR1 is MDHEN, CDR2 SYDVKM, per germline. The CDR3 contains 13 residues. The V gene lost 6 bases and the J gene lost 4 bases, with 12 bases spanning the gap. The CDR3 protein is CASSLGTLETQYF. CDR3 in DNA: TGTGCCAGCAGCCTCGGGACCCTAGAGACCCAGTACTTC.

The V and J genes are TRBV2 and TRBJ2-3; 9 bases agree with TRBD2. Germline lookup yields CDR1 SNHLY and CDR2 FYNNEI. The CDR3 spans 15 residues. V trimming: 6 bases; J trimming: 1 base; junction bases outside the gene matches: 5. In nucleotides, the CDR3 is TGTGCCAGCAGATGGACTAGCGTACGCACAGATACGCAGTATTTT. It specifies CASRWTSVRTDTQYF. Drawing the rest from reference TRBV2 and TRBJ2-3, the complete variable domain is EPEVTQTPSHQVTQMGQEVILRCVPISNHLYFYWYRQILGQKVEFLVSFYNNEISEKSEIFDDQFSVERPDGSNFTLKIRSTKLEDSAMYFCASRWTSVRTDTQYFGPGTRLTVL.

V gene TRBV19 combines with J gene TRBJ2-1; 7 bases align to TRBD2. V was clipped by 6 bases and J by 7 bases; unmatched bases: 9. Germline values: CDR1 LNHDA, CDR2 SQIVND (reference sequence). This CDR3 comprises 14 residues. CDR3 DNA sequence: TGTGCCAGTAGACAAGCGGGGCCGCCGAATGAGCAGTTCTTC. Translation gives CASRQAGPPNEQFF.

Only one count was recorded for this clone. The chain uses TRBV7-2 and TRBJ2-5; D not certain. Germline V gene lookup returns CDR1 SGHTA and CDR2 FQGNSA. V gave up 5 bases and J gave up 4 bases, with 20 bases separating them. The CDR3 contains 16 residues. The CDR3 is CASSPLGMSPGETQYF. The CDR3 DNA reads as TGTGCCAGCAGCCCGCTCGGTATGTCCCCGGGAGAGACCCAGTACTTC.

This clone was detected a few times. The chain carries TRBV7-9 and TRBJ2-3; 8 bases are a match to TRBD1. This CDR3 contains 14 residues. CDR1 SEHNR and CDR2 FQNEAQ come from the germline V gene (reference sequence). The trim removed 6 bases at V and 4 bases at J, leaving 6 bases unmatched. The CDR3 nucleotides read TGTGCCAGCAGTCAACAACAGGGGGCAGATACGCAGTATTTT. Its translation: CASSQQQGADTQYF.

The chain employs TRBV6-5 and TRBJ2-1; no clear D. Germline assignment: CDR1 MNHEY and CDR2 SVGAGI. The CDR3 runs 13 residues. Trimming pared 2 bases from V and 8 bases from J, leaving 10 bases between. The CDR3 loop reads CASSYGTFDEQFF. In nucleotides, the CDR3 is TGTGCCAGCAGTTACGGTACGTTTGATGAGCAGTTCTTC.

This clone was counted only a few times. The chain uses TRBV4-1 and TRBJ2-1, with 10 bases fitting TRBD1. With 2 bases clipped from V and 5 bases from J, the junction kept 9 bases outside the gene matches. Germline V gene sequence: CDR1 MGHRA, CDR2 YSYEKL. The CDR3 is 17 amino acids. The CDR3 is CASSQLSTGGSDNEQFF. Written as DNA, the CDR3 is TGCGCCAGCAGCCAACTCTCGACAGGGGGCTCTGACAATGAGCAGTTCTTC.

As DNA, the CDR3 is TGTGCCAGCAGCCCAGGGGGACTAGCGGGAGAAGGGTCCTACAATGAGCAGTTCTTC. Translating it yields CASSPGGLAGEGSYNEQFF. The chain uses TRBV11-2 and TRBJ2-1, with TRBD2 matching 14 bases. Germline V gives CDR1 SGHAT, CDR2 FQNNGV. The J segment lost 1 base and the V segment lost 5 bases, leaving 10 bases of the junction unmatched. This CDR3 region has 19 residues.

The chain carries TRBV9 and TRBJ1-3; D is perhaps TRBD1 (6 bases). This CDR3 has 14 amino acids. Trimming stripped 4 bases from V and 2 bases from J, with 10 bases between. Germline V gene data show CDR1 as SGDLS and CDR2 as YYNGEE. The CDR3, as DNA: TGTGCCAGCAGCCAAGGGGGACCTGGAAACACCATATATTTT. Translation gives CASSQGGPGNTIYF.

This clone has only a few counts. V gene TRBV6-6 combines with J gene TRBJ2-7, with D maybe TRBD1 (6 bases). This CDR3 is 15 amino acids long. The germline CDR1 and CDR2 sequences are MNHNY and SVGAGI (reference sequence). V was cut by 5 bases and J by 0 bases, with 14 bases left in between. The CDR3 DNA is TGTGCCAGCAGTAAATCCGGACAGCCCTCCTACGAGCAGTACTTC. Translation gives CASSKSGQPSYEQYF.

V and J are TRBV6-5 and TRBJ2-3, with 7 bases identical to TRBD1. Per germline, CDR1 MNHEY and CDR2 SVGAGI. The CDR3 spans 15 residues. The V segment lost 8 bases and the J segment 3 bases; nucleotides outside the gene matches: 11. Written as DNA, the CDR3 is TGTGCCAGCTCAAACCCCAGACAGGGAACAGATACGCAGTATTTT. This sequence encodes CASSNPRQGTDTQYF.

Concerning this clone itself: This CDR3 is also generated by other DNA sequences in the sample. This chain joins TRBV29-1 and TRBJ2-1; D perhaps matches TRBD2 (5 bases). Germline V gives CDR1 SQVTM, CDR2 ANQGSEA. This CDR3 spans 12 amino acids. V lost 4 bases to trimming and J lost 4 bases, with 8 bases between them. CDR3 amino acids: CSVGRLYNEQFF. In DNA form, the CDR3 reads TGCAGCGTTGGGAGGCTGTACAATGAGCAGTTCTTC.

The rearrangement uses TRBV4-3 and TRBJ2-1, with D tentatively TRBD1 (5 bases). Germline V gene sequence: CDR1 LGHNA, CDR2 YSLEER. The CDR3 consists of 15 residues. V was cut by 4 bases and J by 6 bases, with 16 bases left in between. The CDR3 loop is CASSLGQGRGNEQFF. CDR3 in DNA: TGCGCCAGCAGCCTTGGTCAGGGAAGGGGCAATGAGCAGTTCTTC.

This clone has a handful of counts. The V and J genes are TRBV10-3 and TRBJ1-5; 7 bases agree with TRBD1. The CDR3 totals 15 residues. Per germline, CDR1 ENHRY and CDR2 SYGVKD. Unmatched junction bases numbered 10, after V lost 10 bases and J lost 1 base. CDR3 in DNA: TGTGCCAGCAGGGGGGACAATGGAAGCAATCAGCCCCAGCATTTT. Its protein is CASRGDNGSNQPQHF.

The chain employs TRBV2 and TRBJ2-4, with D unresolved. The length of the CDR3 is 13 residues. The V gene lost 1 base and the J gene lost 4 bases, with 5 bases spanning the gap. Germline CDR1 reads SNHLY; CDR2 reads FYNNEI. CDR3 in DNA: TGTGCCAGCAGTGAAGGGCCAAAAAACATTCAGTACTTC. Residues: CASSEGPKNIQYF.

This clone was picked up a small number of times. This chain joins TRBV7-9 and TRBJ2-5, with TRBD2 identical over 10 bases. This CDR3 contains 16 residues. Germline V gene lookup returns CDR1 SEHNR and CDR2 FQNEAQ (reference sequence). The V segment lost 1 base and the J segment 3 bases; nucleotides outside the gene matches: 5. CDR3 bases: TGTGCCAGCAGCTTAGTATGGCTAGCGGGAGAAGAGACCCAGTACTTC. As protein: CASSLVWLAGEETQYF.

V is TRBV7-8 and J is TRBJ2-4; TRBD1 aligns across 9 bases. V lost 1 base to trimming and J lost 7 bases; unmatched junction nucleotides: 5. The CDR3 totals 15 residues. From germline, CDR1 is SGHVS and CDR2 FQNEAQ. The CDR3 sequence: CASSLEQGAGNIQYF. In DNA, the CDR3 is TGTGCCAGCAGCTTAGAACAGGGGGCGGGGAACATTCAGTACTTC.

This clone was found a few times. The chain has TRBV9 and TRBJ2-2; D is unresolved. Trimming shortened V by 4 bases and J by 8 bases, and 6 bases separated the two germline ends. CDR3 length equals 11 residues. CDR1 SGDLS and CDR2 YYNGEE come from the germline V gene. CDR3 in DNA: TGTGCCAGCAGCTCTATTGGGGAGCTGTTTTTT. The encoded protein is CASSSIGELFF.

V gene TRBV27 combines with J gene TRBJ2-7; 11 bases line up with TRBD2. This CDR3 is built from 16 residues. Germline V gene lookup returns CDR1 MNHEY and CDR2 SMNVEV (reference sequence). With 2 bases clipped from V and 6 bases from J, the junction kept 9 bases outside the gene matches. The CDR3, as DNA: TGTGCCAGCAGTTTAAGATATCTAGCGGGAGGTGGCGAGCAGTACTTC. Encoded protein: CASSLRYLAGGGEQYF.